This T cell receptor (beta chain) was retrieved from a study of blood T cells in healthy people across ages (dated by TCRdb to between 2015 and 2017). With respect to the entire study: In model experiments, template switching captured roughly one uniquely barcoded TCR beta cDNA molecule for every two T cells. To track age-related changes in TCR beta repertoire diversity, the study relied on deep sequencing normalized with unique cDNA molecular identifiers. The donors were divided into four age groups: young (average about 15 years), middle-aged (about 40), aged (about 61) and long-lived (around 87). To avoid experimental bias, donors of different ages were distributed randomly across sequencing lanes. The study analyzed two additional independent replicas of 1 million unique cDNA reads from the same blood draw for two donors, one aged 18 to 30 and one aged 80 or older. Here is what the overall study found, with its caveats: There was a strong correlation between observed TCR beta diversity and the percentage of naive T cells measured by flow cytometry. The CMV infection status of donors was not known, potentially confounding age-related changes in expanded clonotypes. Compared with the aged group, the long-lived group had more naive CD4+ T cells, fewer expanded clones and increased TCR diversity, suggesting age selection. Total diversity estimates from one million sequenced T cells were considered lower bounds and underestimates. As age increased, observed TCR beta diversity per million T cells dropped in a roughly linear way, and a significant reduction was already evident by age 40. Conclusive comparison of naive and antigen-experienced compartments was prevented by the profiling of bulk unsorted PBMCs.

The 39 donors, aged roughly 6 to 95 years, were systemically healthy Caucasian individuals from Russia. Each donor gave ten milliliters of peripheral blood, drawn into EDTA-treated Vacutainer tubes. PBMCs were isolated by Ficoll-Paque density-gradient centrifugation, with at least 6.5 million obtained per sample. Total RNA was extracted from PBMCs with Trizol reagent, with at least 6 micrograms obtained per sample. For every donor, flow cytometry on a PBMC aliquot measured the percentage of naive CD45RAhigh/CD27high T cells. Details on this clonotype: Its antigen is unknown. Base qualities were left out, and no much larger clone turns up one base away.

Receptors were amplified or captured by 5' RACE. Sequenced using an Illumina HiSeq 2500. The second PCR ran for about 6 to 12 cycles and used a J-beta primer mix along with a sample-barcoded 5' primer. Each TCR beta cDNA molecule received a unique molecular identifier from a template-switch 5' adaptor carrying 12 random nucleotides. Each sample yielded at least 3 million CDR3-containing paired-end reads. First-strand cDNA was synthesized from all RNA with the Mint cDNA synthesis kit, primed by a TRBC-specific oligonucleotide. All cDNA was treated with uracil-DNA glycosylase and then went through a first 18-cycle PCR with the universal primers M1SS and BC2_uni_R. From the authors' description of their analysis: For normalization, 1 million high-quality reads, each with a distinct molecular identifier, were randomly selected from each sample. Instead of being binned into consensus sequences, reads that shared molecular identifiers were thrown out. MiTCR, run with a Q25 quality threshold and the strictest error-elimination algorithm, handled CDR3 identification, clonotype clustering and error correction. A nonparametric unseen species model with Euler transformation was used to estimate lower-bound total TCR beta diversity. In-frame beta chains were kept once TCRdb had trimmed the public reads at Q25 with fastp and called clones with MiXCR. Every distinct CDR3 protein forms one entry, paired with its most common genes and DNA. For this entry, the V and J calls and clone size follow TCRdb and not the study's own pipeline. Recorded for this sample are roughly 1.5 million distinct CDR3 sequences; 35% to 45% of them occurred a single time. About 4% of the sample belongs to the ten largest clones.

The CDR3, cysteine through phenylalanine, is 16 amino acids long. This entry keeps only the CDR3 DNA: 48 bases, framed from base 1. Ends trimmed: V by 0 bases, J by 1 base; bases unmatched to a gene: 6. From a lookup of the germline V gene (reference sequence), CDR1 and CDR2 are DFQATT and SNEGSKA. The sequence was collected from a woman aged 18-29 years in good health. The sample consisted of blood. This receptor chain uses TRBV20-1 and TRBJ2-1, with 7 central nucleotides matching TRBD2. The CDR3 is CSARDEREVSYNEQFF. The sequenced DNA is TGCAGTGCTAGAGACGAGCGGGAAGTATCCTACAATGAGCAGTTCTTC.